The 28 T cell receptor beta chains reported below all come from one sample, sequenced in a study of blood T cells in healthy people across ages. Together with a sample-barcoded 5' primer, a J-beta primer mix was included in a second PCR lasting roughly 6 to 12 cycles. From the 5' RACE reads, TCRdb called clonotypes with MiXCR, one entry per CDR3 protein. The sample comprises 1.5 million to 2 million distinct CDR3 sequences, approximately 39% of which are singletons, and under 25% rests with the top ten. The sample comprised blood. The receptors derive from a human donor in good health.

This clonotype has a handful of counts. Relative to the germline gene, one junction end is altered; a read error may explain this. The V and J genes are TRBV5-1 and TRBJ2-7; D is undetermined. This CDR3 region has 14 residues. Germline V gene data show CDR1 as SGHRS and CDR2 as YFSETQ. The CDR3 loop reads CAGSLDQFLGEQYF. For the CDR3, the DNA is TGCGCCGGCAGCTTGGACCAGTTCCTAGGCGAGCAGTACTTC. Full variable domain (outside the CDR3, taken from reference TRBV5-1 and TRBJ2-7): KAGVTQTPRYLIKTRGQQVTLSCSPISGHRSVSWYQQTPGQGLQFLFEYFSETQRNKGNFPGRFSGRQFSNSRSEMNVSTLELGDSALYLCAGSLDQFLGEQYFGPGTRLTVT.

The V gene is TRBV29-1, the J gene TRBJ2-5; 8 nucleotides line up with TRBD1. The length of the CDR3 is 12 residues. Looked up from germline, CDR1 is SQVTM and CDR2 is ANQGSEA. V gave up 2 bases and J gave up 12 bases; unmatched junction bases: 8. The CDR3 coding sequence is TGCAGCGTTGAAAAACAGACAGGGGCCAAGTACTTC. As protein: CSVEKQTGAKYF.

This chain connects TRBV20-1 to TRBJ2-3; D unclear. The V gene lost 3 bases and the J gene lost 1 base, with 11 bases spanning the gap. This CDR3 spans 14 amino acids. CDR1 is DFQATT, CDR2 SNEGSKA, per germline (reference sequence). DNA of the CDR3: TGCAGTGCTAGTTTCGCGAGCGGCACAGATACGCAGTATTTT. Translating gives CSASFASGTDTQYF.

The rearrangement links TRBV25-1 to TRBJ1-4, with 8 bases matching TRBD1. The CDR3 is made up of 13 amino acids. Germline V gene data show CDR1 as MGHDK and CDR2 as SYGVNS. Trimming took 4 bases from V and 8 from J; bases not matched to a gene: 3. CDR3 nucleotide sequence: TGTGCCAGCAGTGGGACAGGGTGGGAAAAACTGTTTTTT. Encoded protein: CASSGTGWEKLFF. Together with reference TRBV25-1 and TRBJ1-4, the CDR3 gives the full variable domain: EADIYQTPRYLVIGTGKKITLECSQTMGHDKMYWYQQDPGMELHLIHYSYGVNSTEKGDLSSESTVSRIRTEHFPLTLESARPSHTSQYLCASSGTGWEKLFFGSGTQLSVL.

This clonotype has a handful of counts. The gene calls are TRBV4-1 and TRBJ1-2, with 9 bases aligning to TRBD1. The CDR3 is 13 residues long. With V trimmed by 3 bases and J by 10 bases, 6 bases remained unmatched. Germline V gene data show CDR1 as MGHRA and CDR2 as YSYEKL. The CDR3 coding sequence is TGCGCCAGCAGCCAGGGACAGGGAATTGTCTACACCTTC. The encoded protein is CASSQGQGIVYTF.

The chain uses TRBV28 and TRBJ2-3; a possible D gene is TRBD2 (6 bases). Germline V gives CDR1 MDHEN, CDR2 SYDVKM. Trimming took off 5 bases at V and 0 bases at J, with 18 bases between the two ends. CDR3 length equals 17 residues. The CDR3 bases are TGTGCCAGCAGTCTACCGTCTAGCGCAGAAAGCACAGATACGCAGTATTTT. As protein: CASSLPSSAESTDTQYF.

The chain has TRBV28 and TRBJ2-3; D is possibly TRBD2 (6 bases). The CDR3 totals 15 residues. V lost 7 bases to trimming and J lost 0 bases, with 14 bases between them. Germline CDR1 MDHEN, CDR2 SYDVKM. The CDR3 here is CASIPGGSSTDTQYF. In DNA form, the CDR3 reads TGTGCCAGCATCCCTGGGGGGTCTAGCACAGATACGCAGTATTTT. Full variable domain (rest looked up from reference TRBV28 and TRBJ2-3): DVKVTQSSRYLVKRTGEKVFLECVQDMDHENMFWYRQDPGLGLRLIYFSYDVKMKEKGDIPEGYSVSREKKERFSLILESASTNQTSMYLCASIPGGSSTDTQYFGPGTRLTVL.

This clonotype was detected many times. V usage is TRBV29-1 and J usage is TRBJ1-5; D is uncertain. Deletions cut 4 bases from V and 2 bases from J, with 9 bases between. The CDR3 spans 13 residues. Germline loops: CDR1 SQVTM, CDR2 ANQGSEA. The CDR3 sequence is CSVAGWGNQPQHF. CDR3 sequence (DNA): TGCAGCGTTGCGGGGTGGGGCAATCAGCCCCAGCATTTT. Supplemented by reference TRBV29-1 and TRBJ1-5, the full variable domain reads SAVISQKPSRDICQRGTSLTIQCQVDSQVTMMFWYRQQPGQSLTLIATANQGSEATYESGFVIDKFPISRPNLTFSTLTVSNMSPEDSSIYLCSVAGWGNQPQHFGDGTRLSIL.

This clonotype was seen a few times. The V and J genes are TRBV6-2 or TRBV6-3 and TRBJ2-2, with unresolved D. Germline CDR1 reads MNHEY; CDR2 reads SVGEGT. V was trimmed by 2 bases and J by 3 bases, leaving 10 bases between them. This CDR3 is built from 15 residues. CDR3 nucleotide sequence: TGTGCCAGCAGTTACATGGGCGGTGACACCGGGGAGCTGTTTTTT. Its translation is CASSYMGGDTGELFF.

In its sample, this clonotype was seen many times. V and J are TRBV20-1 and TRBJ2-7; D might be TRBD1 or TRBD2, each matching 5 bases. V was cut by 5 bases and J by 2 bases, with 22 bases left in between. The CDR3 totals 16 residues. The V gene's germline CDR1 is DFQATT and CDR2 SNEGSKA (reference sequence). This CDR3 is CSASKGRGDRTYEQYF. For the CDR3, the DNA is TGCAGTGCTTCGAAGGGTCGGGGCGATCGGACCTACGAGCAGTACTTC.

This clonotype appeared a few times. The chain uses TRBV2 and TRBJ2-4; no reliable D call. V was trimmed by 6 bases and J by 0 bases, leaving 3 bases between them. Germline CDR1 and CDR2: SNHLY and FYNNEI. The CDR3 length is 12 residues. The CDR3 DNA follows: TGTGCCAGCAGAACAGCCAAAAACATTCAGTACTTC. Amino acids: CASRTAKNIQYF.

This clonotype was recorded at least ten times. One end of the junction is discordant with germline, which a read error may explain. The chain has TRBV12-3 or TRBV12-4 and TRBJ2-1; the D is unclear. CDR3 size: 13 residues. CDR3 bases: TGTGCCAGCAGCTTAGGAGTTTACAATGAGCAGTTCTTC. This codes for CASSLGVYNEQFF.

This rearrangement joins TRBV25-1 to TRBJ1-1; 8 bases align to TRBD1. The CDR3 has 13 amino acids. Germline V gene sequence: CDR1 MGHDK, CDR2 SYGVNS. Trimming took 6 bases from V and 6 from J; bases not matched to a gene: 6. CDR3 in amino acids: CASREDRESEAFF. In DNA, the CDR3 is TGTGCCAGCAGGGAGGACAGGGAATCTGAAGCTTTCTTT. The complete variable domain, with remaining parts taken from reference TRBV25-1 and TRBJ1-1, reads EADIYQTPRYLVIGTGKKITLECSQTMGHDKMYWYQQDPGMELHLIHYSYGVNSTEKGDLSSESTVSRIRTEHFPLTLESARPSHTSQYLCASREDRESEAFFGQGTRLTVV.

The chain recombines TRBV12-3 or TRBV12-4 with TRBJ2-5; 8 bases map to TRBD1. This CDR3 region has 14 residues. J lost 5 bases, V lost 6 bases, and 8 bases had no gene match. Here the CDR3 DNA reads TGTGCCAGCAGGCGGACAGGGCGAGGGGAGACCCAGTACTTC. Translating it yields CASRRTGRGETQYF.

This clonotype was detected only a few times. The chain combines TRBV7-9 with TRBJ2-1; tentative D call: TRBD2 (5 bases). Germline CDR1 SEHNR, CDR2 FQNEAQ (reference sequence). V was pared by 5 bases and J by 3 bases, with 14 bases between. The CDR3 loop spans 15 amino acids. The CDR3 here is CASSIAGVGYNEQFF. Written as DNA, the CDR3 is TGTGCCAGCAGCATCGCCGGGGTAGGCTACAATGAGCAGTTCTTC.

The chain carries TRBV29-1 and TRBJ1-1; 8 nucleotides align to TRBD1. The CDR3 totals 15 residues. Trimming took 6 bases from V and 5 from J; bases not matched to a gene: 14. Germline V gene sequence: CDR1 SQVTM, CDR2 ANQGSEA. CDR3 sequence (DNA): TGCAGCGTAGGATACAGGGGGGTTTACCGTACTGAAGCTTTCTTT. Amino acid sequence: CSVGYRGVYRTEAFF. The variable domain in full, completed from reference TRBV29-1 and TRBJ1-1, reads SAVISQKPSRDICQRGTSLTIQCQVDSQVTMMFWYRQQPGQSLTLIATANQGSEATYESGFVIDKFPISRPNLTFSTLTVSNMSPEDSSIYLCSVGYRGVYRTEAFFGQGTRLTVV.

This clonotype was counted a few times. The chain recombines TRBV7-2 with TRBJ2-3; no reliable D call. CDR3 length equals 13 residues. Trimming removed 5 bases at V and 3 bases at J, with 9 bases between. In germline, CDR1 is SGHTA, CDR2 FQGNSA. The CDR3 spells CASSRVETDTQYF. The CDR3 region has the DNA TGTGCCAGCAGCAGGGTTGAGACAGATACGCAGTATTTT.

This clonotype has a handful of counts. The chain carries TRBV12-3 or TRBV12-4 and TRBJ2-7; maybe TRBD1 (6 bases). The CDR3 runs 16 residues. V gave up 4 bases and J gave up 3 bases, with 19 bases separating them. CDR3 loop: CASSSPGASRIYEQYF. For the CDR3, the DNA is TGTGCCAGCAGTTCCCCAGGGGCCAGCCGAATCTACGAGCAGTACTTC.

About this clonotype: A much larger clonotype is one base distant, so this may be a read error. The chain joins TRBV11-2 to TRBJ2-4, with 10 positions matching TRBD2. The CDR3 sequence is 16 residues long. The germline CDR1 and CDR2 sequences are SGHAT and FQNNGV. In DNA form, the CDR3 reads TGTGCCAGCAGCTTTAAGAGCGGGGGGGCCAAAGACATTCAGTACTTC. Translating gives CASSFKSGGAKDIQYF.

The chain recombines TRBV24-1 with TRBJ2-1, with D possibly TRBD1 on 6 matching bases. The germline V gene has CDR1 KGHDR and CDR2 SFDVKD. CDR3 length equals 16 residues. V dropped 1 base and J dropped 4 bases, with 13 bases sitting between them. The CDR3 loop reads CATSDFLQGSYNEQFF. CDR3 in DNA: TGTGCCACCAGTGATTTTCTCCAGGGGTCATACAATGAGCAGTTCTTC.

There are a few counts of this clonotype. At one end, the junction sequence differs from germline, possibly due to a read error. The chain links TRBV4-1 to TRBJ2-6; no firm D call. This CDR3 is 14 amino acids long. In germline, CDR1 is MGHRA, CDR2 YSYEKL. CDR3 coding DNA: TGCGCCAGCAGCAAAGAGCCGGGGGCCAACGTCCTGACTTTC. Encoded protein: CASSKEPGANVLTF.

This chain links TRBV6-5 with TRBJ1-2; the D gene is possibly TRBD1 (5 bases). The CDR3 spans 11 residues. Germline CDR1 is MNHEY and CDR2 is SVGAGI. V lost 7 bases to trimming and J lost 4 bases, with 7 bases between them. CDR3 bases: TGTGCCAGCAAGGGACCCTATGGCTACACCTTC. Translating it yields CASKGPYGYTF.

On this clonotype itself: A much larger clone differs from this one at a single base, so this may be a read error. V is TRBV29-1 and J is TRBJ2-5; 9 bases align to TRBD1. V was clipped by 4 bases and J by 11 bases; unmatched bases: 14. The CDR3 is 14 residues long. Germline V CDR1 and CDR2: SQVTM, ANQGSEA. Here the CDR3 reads CSVATGQGIHVQYF. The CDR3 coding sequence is TGCAGCGTTGCAACGGGACAGGGCATTCATGTGCAGTACTTC.

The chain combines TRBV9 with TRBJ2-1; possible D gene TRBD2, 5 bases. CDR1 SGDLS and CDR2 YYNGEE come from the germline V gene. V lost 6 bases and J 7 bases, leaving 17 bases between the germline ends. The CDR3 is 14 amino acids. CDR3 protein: CASNAIPTRNEQFF. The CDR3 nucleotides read TGTGCCAGCAACGCCATTCCCACTAGGAATGAGCAGTTCTTC.

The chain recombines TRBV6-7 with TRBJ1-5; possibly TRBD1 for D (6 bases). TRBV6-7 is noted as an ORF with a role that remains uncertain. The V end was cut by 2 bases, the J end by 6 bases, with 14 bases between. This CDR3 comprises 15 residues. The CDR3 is CASSYLNRAGQPQHF. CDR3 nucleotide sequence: TGTGCCAGCAGTTACCTCAACAGGGCGGGTCAGCCCCAGCATTTT.

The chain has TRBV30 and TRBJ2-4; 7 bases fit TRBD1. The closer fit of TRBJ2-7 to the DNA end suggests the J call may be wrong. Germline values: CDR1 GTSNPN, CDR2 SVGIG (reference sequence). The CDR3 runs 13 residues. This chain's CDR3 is CAWSVGQVYEQYF. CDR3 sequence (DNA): TGTGCCTGGAGTGTTGGACAGGTTTACGAGCAGTACTTC.

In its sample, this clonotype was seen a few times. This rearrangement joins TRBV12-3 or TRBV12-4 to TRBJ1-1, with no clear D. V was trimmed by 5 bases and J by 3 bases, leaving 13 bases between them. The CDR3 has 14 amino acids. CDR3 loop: CASSPGFDYTEAFF. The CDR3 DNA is TGTGCCAGCAGTCCTGGCTTCGATTACACTGAAGCTTTCTTT.

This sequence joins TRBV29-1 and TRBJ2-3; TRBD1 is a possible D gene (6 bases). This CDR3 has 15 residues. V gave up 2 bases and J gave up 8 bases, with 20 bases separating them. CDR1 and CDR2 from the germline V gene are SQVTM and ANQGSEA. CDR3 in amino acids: CSVEIPDSSIGTQYF. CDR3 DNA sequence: TGCAGCGTTGAAATCCCGGACAGTTCCATTGGTACGCAGTATTTT.